This T cell receptor beta chain was found in a study of T cells in localized non-small cell lung cancer. Using immunoSEQ multiplex PCR, the repertoire was profiled, and TCRdb retains in-frame clones only, with some absent. The table lists some 22,000 clones, about 90% of them singletons. CDR1 is SGHVS and CDR2 is FNYEAQ in the germline V gene. Trimming removed 5 bases from V and 0 bases from J; junction bases left unmatched: 6. The CDR3 consists of 15 residues. The V call is TRBV7-6, the J call TRBJ1-1; 7 positions match TRBD1. The sequence was obtained from a male donor at least 60 years old with stage I squamous cell lung carcinoma. Sample: peripheral blood, taken before any cancer treatment. The CDR3: CASSRQGNLNTEAFF. In DNA form, the CDR3 reads TGTGCCAGCAGCCGACAGGGTAATCTGAACACTGAAGCTTTCTTT.